These 15 T cell receptor beta chains were all obtained from the same sample, sequenced in a study of cytotoxic CD8 clonotypes in ibrutinib-treated CLL. TCRdb's copy holds only in-frame clones and misses some; the assay was immunoSEQ multiplex PCR. The table records roughly 100,000 clones, around 73% of them present only once. The sample was PBMCs, taken after 12 months of ibrutinib treatment. Receptors were obtained from a human donor with chronic lymphocytic leukemia.

The CDR3 is CASSWPQGRSTGELFF. The DNA for the CDR3 is TGTGCCAGCAGTTGGCCCCAGGGGCGCAGCACCGGGGAGCTGTTTTTT. The genes are TRBV7-8 and TRBJ2-2, with D tentatively TRBD1 (6 bases). The CDR3 consists of 16 residues. The ends were cut back, 6 bases at V and 4 bases at J, with 18 bases in the middle. CDR1 is SGHVS, CDR2 FQNEAQ, per germline.

The rearrangement joins TRBV28 to TRBJ1-2, with D possibly TRBD1 on 6 matching bases. The V gene's germline CDR1 is MDHEN and CDR2 SYDVKM. V lost 5 bases and J 7 bases, leaving 20 bases between the germline ends. This CDR3 has 15 residues. The CDR3 DNA reads TGTGCCAGCAGTGGCCCGCAGGGGCGGAGGAGTGGCTACACCTTC. This sequence encodes CASSGPQGRRSGYTF.

This chain connects TRBV6-1 to TRBJ1-1; D is perhaps TRBD1 (6 bases). The V end lost 8 bases, the J end lost 1 base, and 17 bases lay between the germline ends. CDR1 and CDR2 from the germline V gene are MNHNS and SASEGT. CDR3 length equals 15 residues. The CDR3 DNA follows: TGTGCCAGCCAGACAACAGGGACACGGAACACTGAAGCTTTCTTT. Amino acids: CASQTTGTRNTEAFF.

V gene TRBV30 combines with J gene TRBJ2-5; the D call may be TRBD1 or TRBD2 (5 bases each). The V end was cut by 3 bases, the J end by 2 bases, with 16 bases between. In germline, CDR1 is GTSNPN, CDR2 SVGIG (reference sequence). The CDR3 has 15 residues. The DNA of the CDR3 is TGTGCCTGGAGACAACCGGGACCGAGACAAGAGACCCAGTACTTC. This translates into CAWRQPGPRQETQYF.

V gene TRBV28 combines with J gene TRBJ2-7, with 11 bases lining up with TRBD1. Trimming cost V 6 bases and J 6 bases; bases outside gene matches: 10. Germline CDR1 MDHEN, CDR2 SYDVKM. The CDR3 runs to 15 residues. CDR3 loop: CASSPPPGQGGEQYF. In DNA, the CDR3 is TGTGCCAGCAGCCCCCCTCCGGGACAGGGGGGCGAGCAGTACTTC.

J is TRBJ2-2 and V is TRBV28; weak D call: TRBD2 (5 bases). The CDR3 spans 15 residues. Per the germline V gene, CDR1 is MDHEN and CDR2 is SYDVKM. V was clipped by 6 bases and J by 2 bases, with 13 bases between them. This CDR3 is CASSSGLINTGELFF. As DNA, the CDR3 is TGTGCCAGCAGCTCTGGACTGATAAACACCGGGGAGCTGTTTTTT.

This chain links TRBV6-6 with TRBJ1-3, with no clear D. V was shortened by 6 bases and J by 4 bases, with 16 bases between the two germline ends. The CDR3 spans 15 residues. Germline assignment: CDR1 MNHNY and CDR2 SVGAGI (reference sequence). The CDR3 spells CASSDGPTSGNTIYF. CDR3 nucleotides: TGTGCCAGCAGCGACGGCCCCACGTCAGGAAACACCATATATTTT.

CDR3 sequence reads: CASSLGTGGPNEKLFF. The CDR3, as DNA: TGCGCCAGCAGCTTGGGGACAGGGGGGCCGAATGAAAAACTGTTTTTT. The chain carries TRBV5-1 and TRBJ1-4; 10 bases agree with TRBD1. Per the germline V gene, CDR1 is SGHRS and CDR2 is YFSETQ. The CDR3 consists of 16 residues. V lost 0 bases and J lost 5; bases outside the gene matches: 4.

The count of this clone is one. The chain couples TRBV7-3 to TRBJ2-1, with 9 bases fitting TRBD2. The germline V gene encodes CDR1 SGHTA and CDR2 FQGTGA. CDR3 length equals 15 residues. V trimming: 5 bases; J trimming: 4 bases; junction bases outside the gene matches: 6. The CDR3 loop is CASSPTSGPYNEQFF. The CDR3 coding sequence is TGTGCCAGCAGCCCCACTAGCGGGCCTTACAATGAGCAGTTCTTC.

This chain uses TRBV4-1 with TRBJ1-5, with D possibly being TRBD1 (5 bases). Germline values: CDR1 MGHRA, CDR2 YSYEKL. Trimming removed 1 base from V and 3 bases from J, with 7 bases in between. The length of the CDR3 is 14 residues. CDR3 DNA: TGCGCCAGCAGCCAAGCAGGGAACAATCAGCCCCAGCATTTT. It encodes CASSQAGNNQPQHF.

The rearrangement links TRBV18 to TRBJ1-2; D is perhaps TRBD1 (5 bases). This CDR3 comprises 14 residues. Germline loops: CDR1 KGHSH, CDR2 LQKENI. Trimming took off 3 bases at V and 4 bases at J, with 12 bases between the two ends. CDR3 DNA sequence: TGTGCCAGCTCACCCGGGACCAGCGGCTATGGCTACACCTTC. Translating gives CASSPGTSGYGYTF.

The rearrangement links TRBV6-1 to TRBJ2-1, with TRBD2 identical over 7 bases. The germline CDR1 and CDR2 sequences are MNHNS and SASEGT. The CDR3 loop spans 14 amino acids. V was clipped by 1 base and J by 7 bases; unmatched bases: 4. The CDR3 DNA reads TGTGCCAGCAGTGAAGATCTAGCGGTGAATGAGCAGTTCTTC. It codes for CASSEDLAVNEQFF.

V usage is TRBV7-2 and J usage is TRBJ2-5; 7 bases map to TRBD2. Germline CDR1 SGHTA, CDR2 FQGNSA. This CDR3 is built from 15 residues. With 1 base clipped from V and 5 bases from J, the junction kept 7 bases outside the gene matches. CDR3 DNA sequence: TGTGCCAGCAGCTTAGATCGGGCCGGGGGGGAGACCCAGTACTTC. It translates to CASSLDRAGGETQYF.

This clone was seen just once. The gene calls are TRBV10-3 and TRBJ2-3, with D maybe TRBD1 (5 bases). The ends were cut back, 4 bases at V and 0 bases at J, with 14 bases in the middle. CDR1 is ENHRY and CDR2 is SYGVKD in the germline V gene. This CDR3 comprises 16 residues. The CDR3 region is CAISGSTGLSTDTQYF. DNA of the CDR3: TGTGCCATCAGTGGGTCCACAGGTTTAAGCACAGATACGCAGTATTTT.

The CDR3 DNA follows: TGTGCCAGCACCATTGGGACTAGGCCTCGCGAGCAGTACTTC. This encodes CASTIGTRPREQYF. V and J are TRBV7-9 and TRBJ2-7, with TRBD2 identical over 8 bases. The junction had 11 bases not matched to a gene; V was cut back by 7 bases and J by 6 bases. Germline CDR1 and CDR2: SEHNR and FQNEAQ (reference sequence). The CDR3 contains 14 residues.